Each of the 12 T cell receptor beta chains below was sequenced from the same sample in a study of T cells in Graves' hyperthyroidism and ophthalmopathy. Amplification of TCR beta CDR3 regions used RNA as the template. An initial round of RT-PCR targeting the TCR CDR3 relied on the HTBI primer set. TCRdb itself ran the multiplex PCR reads through MiXCR, one entry per CDR3 protein. The table has over 90,000 distinct CDR3 sequences, roughly 47% seen once. The sequenced material came from blood. Every receptor here comes from a man aged 35-49 years with Graves' hyperthyroidism.

The sample holds many counts of this clonotype. The chain has TRBV4-2 and TRBJ2-3; 7 bases are shared with TRBD2. V lost 1 base to trimming and J lost 3 bases; unmatched junction nucleotides: 1. The germline CDR1 and CDR2 sequences are LGHNA and YNFKEQ. CDR3 length: 14 amino acids. The CDR3 DNA is TGTGCCAGCAGCCAAGGGGAGGGAACAGATACGCAGTATTTT. Residues: CASSQGEGTDTQYF.

This chain links TRBV7-8 with TRBJ2-7, with TRBD2 as a possible D gene (6 bases). Germline V gene lookup returns CDR1 SGHVS and CDR2 FQNEAQ. Trimming stripped 1 base from V and 3 bases from J, with 10 bases between. CDR3 length: 14 residues. DNA for the CDR3: TGTGCCAGCAGCTTAGACCGGGGGAGCTACGAGCAGTACGTC. Protein product: CASSLDRGSYEQYV.

The chain carries TRBV7-2 and TRBJ2-7, with a tentative D call TRBD1 (6 bases). CDR3 length: 13 amino acids. Germline lookup yields CDR1 SGHTA and CDR2 FQGNSA. V was shortened by 3 bases and J by 7 bases, with 13 bases between the two germline ends. The CDR3 bases are TGTGCCAGCAGCTTTTCACAGGGAGTGGAGCAGTACTTC. It codes for CASSFSQGVEQYF.

This clonotype was detected only a few times. A much bigger clone sits one base away, suggesting this may be a read error. Since the CDR3 does not end with the conserved phenylalanine or tryptophan, this likely comes from a read error. The chain has TRBV12-3 or TRBV12-4 and TRBJ1-2; tentative D call: TRBD1 (5 bases). The V and J ends lost 5 bases and 4 bases respectively, with 8 bases between them. The CDR3 is made up of 12 amino acids. The CDR3 protein is CASSQTAYGYTL. The CDR3 coding sequence is TGTGCCAGCAGTCAGACAGCCTATGGCTACACCCTC.

There are many counts of this clonotype. The V call is TRBV7-2, the J call TRBJ2-3; a possible D gene is TRBD2 (6 bases). V was cut by 5 bases and J by 5 bases, with 17 bases left in between. This CDR3 has 15 residues. Germline V gene sequence: CDR1 SGHTA, CDR2 FQGNSA. CDR3 region: CASSRWDSLEDTQYF. The CDR3 DNA reads as TGTGCCAGCAGCAGGTGGGACTCCCTCGAAGATACGCAGTATTTT.

This clonotype was seen ten or more times. V and J are TRBV24-1 and TRBJ2-5, with no clear D. CDR1 and CDR2 from the germline V gene are KGHDR and SFDVKD. The CDR3 totals 12 residues. V shed 3 bases and J shed 4 bases, with 5 bases lying between them. CDR3 in DNA: TGTGCCACCAGTGATCCCCTAGAGACCCAGTACTTC. This sequence encodes CATSDPLETQYF.

This clonotype was counted a few times. The chain joins TRBV20-1 to TRBJ2-3; maybe TRBD1 (5 bases). The DNA end is a closer match to TRBJ1-5, so the J assignment may be wrong. The length of the CDR3 is 13 residues. Looked up from germline, CDR1 is DFQATT and CDR2 is SNEGSKA (reference sequence). The CDR3 reads CSARGVSGGAQHF. CDR3 coding DNA: TGCAGTGCTAGGGGGGTTAGCGGGGGAGCCCAGCATTTT.

This clonotype was found many times. The chain has TRBV6-4 and TRBJ2-6; possible D gene TRBD2, 5 bases. CDR1 MRHNA and CDR2 SNTAGT come from the germline V gene. CDR3 length: 14 residues. V lost 5 bases and J lost 4, with 9 bases in between. The CDR3 region is CASSSGMGANVLTF. The DNA for the CDR3 is TGTGCCAGCAGTTCGGGGATGGGGGCCAACGTCCTGACTTTC.

V and J are TRBV20-1 and TRBJ2-5, with D possibly TRBD1 on 5 matching bases. This CDR3 is built from 13 residues. Germline V CDR1 and CDR2: DFQATT, SNEGSKA (reference sequence). Trimming left V 3 bases short and J 9 bases short, with 17 bases between. For the CDR3, the DNA is TGCAGTGCTAGCGGAGACAGTGATCAGCCCCAGTACTTC. Translated: CSASGDSDQPQYF.

This clonotype showed up many times. This chain connects TRBV12-3 or TRBV12-4 to TRBJ1-1; 10 nucleotides align to TRBD1. The junction had 8 bases not matched to a gene; V was cut back by 6 bases and J by 1 base. This CDR3 is built from 16 residues. The DNA of the CDR3 is TGTGCCAGCAGACCAAGGACAGGGGGTAGGAACACTGAAGCTTTCTTT. Translation: CASRPRTGGRNTEAFF.

The genes are TRBV29-1 and TRBJ2-7; D call uncertain. The CDR3 totals 12 residues. Germline-derived CDR1 and CDR2 are SQVTM and ANQGSEA. V was pared by 7 bases and J by 4 bases, with 14 bases between. CDR3 DNA: TGCAGCGGAAACCTAGGTCCGTACGAGCAGTACTTC. This sequence encodes CSGNLGPYEQYF.

In regard to this clonotype: An end of the junction differs from the germline gene, which may be a read error. CDR3 bases: TGTGCCACCAGTGATCAACCGAACACCGGGGGGCTGTTTTTT. Translation gives CATSDQPNTGGLFF. The chain joins TRBV24-1 to TRBJ2-2; maybe TRBD2 (6 bases). The CDR3 contains 14 residues. Germline-derived CDR1 and CDR2 are KGHDR and SFDVKD.